Detailed here is one T cell receptor (beta chain). The antigen is undetermined. This sample was taken from a study of T cell responses to AZD1222 COVID-19 vaccine. The germline V gene encodes CDR1 MNHNS and CDR2 SASEGT. There are 19 residues in the CDR3. The V end was cut by 2 bases, the J end by 3 bases, with 23 bases between. The method was immunoSEQ multiplex PCR; TCRdb's version includes in-frame clones alone and lacks a portion of them. The sample includes 75,000 to 90,000 clones, 75% to 95% of them seen just once. The study, taken as a whole, reports: Every sample of the repertoires postdated the peak T cell response. Per reports, nearly half of all spike-specific TCRs target regions that are unmutated in variants. The study identified only five to seven AZD1222 recipients as seropositive at baseline.

The rearrangement links TRBV6-1 to TRBJ1-5; D is possibly TRBD1 (5 bases). Sequencing used peripheral blood, obtained 28 days after the second AZD1222 dose. The receptor's source is an adult who received the AZD1222 COVID-19 vaccine. CDR3 sequence: CASSERGRSEPEANQPQHF. In nucleotides, the CDR3 is TGTGCCAGCAGTGAAAGGGGACGATCGGAACCCGAGGCCAATCAGCCCCAGCATTTT.